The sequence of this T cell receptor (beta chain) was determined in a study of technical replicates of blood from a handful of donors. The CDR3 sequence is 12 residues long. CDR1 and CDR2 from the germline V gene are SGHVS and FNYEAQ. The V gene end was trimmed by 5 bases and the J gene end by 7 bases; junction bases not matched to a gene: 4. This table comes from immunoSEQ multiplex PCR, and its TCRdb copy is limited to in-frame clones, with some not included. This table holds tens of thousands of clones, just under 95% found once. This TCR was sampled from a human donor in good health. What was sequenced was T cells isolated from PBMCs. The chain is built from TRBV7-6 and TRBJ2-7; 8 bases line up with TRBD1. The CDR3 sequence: CASSLQGVEQYF. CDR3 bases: TGTGCCAGCAGCCTACAGGGGGTTGAGCAGTACTTC.